This TCR beta chain was captured in a study of T cell responses to AZD1222 COVID-19 vaccine (dated by TCRdb to the early 2020s). As for the study more broadly: Because spike-specific TCR depth and breadth did not differ between the two schedules, AZD1222 recipients who got a second dose at roughly 4 weeks were pooled with those who got a second dose at roughly 12 weeks. Trial participants were enrolled into age subgroups of 18-55, 56-69 and 70-plus years, which contained approximately 150, 30 and 60 TCR-sequenced participants, respectively. A total of roughly 240 trial participants underwent TCR sequencing, of whom about 200 received two doses of AZD1222 and about 25 received two doses of the MenACWY control vaccine. Study-level results and caveats: The vaccine-associated CD4 TCRs covered the entire spike protein, and the dominant responses fell in regions 160-218 and 743-854. Most participants were white British and females outnumbered males, and the authors suggested that clonal diversity may have been underestimated. In the small 56-69-year group, the increase in depth fell short of significance, most likely because of low power. Because no samples from the day 14 peak response were available, repertoires could be characterized only after the peak T cell response. Only a handful of AZD1222 recipients were SARS-CoV-2 seropositive at baseline, limiting conclusions about previously exposed vaccinees. Reportedly, close to half of the unique spike-specific TCRs recognized epitopes lying outside the regions that are mutated in the B.1.351 and B.1.1.7 variants. Spike-specific TCR breadth and depth rose significantly after two AZD1222 doses compared with day 0 and with MenACWY recipients.

With regard to this clone: Its antigen is currently not known. No much larger clone exists at a distance of one base, and base qualities are not known.

From cysteine to phenylalanine, the CDR3 is 14 amino acids long. Here the CDR3 DNA is all that survives: 42 bases in frame from base 1. The germline V gene (reference sequence) gives CDR1 as MNHNY and CDR2 as SVGAGI. V is cut by 6 bases and J by 8 bases, and the space between the germline ends is 17 bases. The time point label of this sample denotes: baseline before first vaccination. Vaccinee samples were obtained from the UK trials COV001 and COV002, which included a single-blind randomized controlled phase 2/3 trial of AZD1222 (ChAdOx1 nCoV-19) in healthy adults. For TCRbeta chain sequencing, PBMC samples from trial participants were taken at day 0 and at day 28 after the second dose. The CDR3 regions of human TCRbeta chains were analyzed by immunosequencing. The study's processing was this. Repertoire TCRs were matched against a reference library of SARS-CoV-2-specific TCRs generated with the MIRA antigen-specificity platform. Breadth was defined as the fraction of unique TCRs that were SARS-CoV-2-associated. Depth was defined as the fraction of total T cells that were SARS-CoV-2-associated. Each spike-specific TCR was assigned to its reactive spike region and to a CD4 or CD8 class using the MIRA data. Log10-transformed breadth and depth values were compared by one-way ANOVA with Sidak's multiple comparisons tests. Sourced from immuneACCESS, this table was stored by TCRdb with only in-frame sequences that have V and J called. A share of the clones is absent; for the studies checked, an unresolved V gene accounts for under half, and the remainder has no known explanation. V, J and clone size reflect that table, while D and trimming were determined from the DNA. The sample yields roughly 170,000 clones; approximately 86% were counted once. The ten largest clones capture about 3% of the sample.

The starting material was peripheral blood, obtained on day 0 of AZD1222 vaccination. This TCR derives from an adult in good health. The receptor chain draws on TRBV6-6 and TRBJ2-1; the D assignment is uncertain and may be TRBD1 or TRBD2, with 5 bases supporting each. The DNA sequence is TGTGCCAGCAGGGGGGTGATACAACGGGATGAGCAGTTCTTC. This yields the protein CASRGVIQRDEQFF.